Below, 26 T cell receptor beta chains from the same sample are listed, as sequenced in a study of blood T cell repertoires in COVID-19. Using immunoSEQ multiplex PCR, the repertoire was profiled, and TCRdb retains in-frame clones only, with some absent. The repertoire holds 300,000 or so clones, around four fifths seen once, with roughly 1.2% in the top ten. The sequenced material came from peripheral blood. Receptor source: a woman aged 50 to 60 with acute or convalescent COVID-19.

The rearrangement links TRBV3-1 (or the pseudogene TRBV3-2) to TRBJ2-3; 16 positions match TRBD2. This CDR3 region has 18 residues. The germline gives CDR1 LGHDT, CDR2 YNNKEL (reference sequence). V gave up 1 base and J gave up 1 base; unmatched junction bases: 2. CDR3 sequence: CASSQVGLAGGGTDTQYF. DNA of the CDR3: TGTGCCAGCAGCCAAGTGGGACTAGCGGGGGGGGGCACAGATACGCAGTATTTT.

The gene calls are TRBV6-4 and TRBJ2-2; D possibly corresponds to TRBD2 (5 bases). The germline CDR1 and CDR2 sequences are MRHNA and SNTAGT. V lost 5 bases and J 0 bases, leaving 10 bases between the germline ends. The CDR3 is 15 amino acids. CDR3 amino acids: CASSIDGANTGELFF. The CDR3 region has the DNA TGTGCCAGCAGTATTGACGGGGCGAACACCGGGGAGCTGTTTTTT.

CDR3 DNA sequence: TGTGCCATCAGTGAGGGACTAGCGGGAGATACGCAGTATTTT. Amino acids: CAISEGLAGDTQYF. The rearrangement uses TRBV10-3 and TRBJ2-3; 11 bases are shared with TRBD2. J lost 5 bases, V lost 2 bases, and 0 bases had no gene match. Looked up from germline, CDR1 is ENHRY and CDR2 is SYGVKD. The CDR3 is made up of 14 amino acids.

The chain recombines TRBV6-5 with TRBJ1-5; 10 bases map to TRBD1. Looked up from germline, CDR1 is MNHEY and CDR2 is SVGAGI. V lost 6 bases, J lost 5 bases, and 4 bases stayed unmatched. The CDR3 runs 14 residues. CDR3 in DNA: TGTGCCAGCAGCCTTGGGACAGGGGATCAGCCCCAGCATTTT. As protein: CASSLGTGDQPQHF.

The rearrangement joins TRBV7-9 to TRBJ1-1; D may be TRBD1 (6 bases). The germline CDR1 and CDR2 sequences are SEHNR and FQNEAQ (reference sequence). The CDR3 is 15 amino acids. Trimming pared 5 bases from V and 1 base from J, leaving 14 bases between. The CDR3 DNA follows: TGTGCCAGCAGCCTCCTCCGGACAGCGAACACTGAAGCTTTCTTT. This gives the protein CASSLLRTANTEAFF.

This clone was seen a handful of times. The chain uses TRBV21-1 and TRBJ1-2; the table's D call TRBD1 went unverified against the DNA. TRBV21-1 is a known pseudogene. The CDR3 runs to 17 residues. The CDR3 region has the DNA TGTGCCAGCAGCAAAGCGACAGCCAGCACTTCCGTCTATGGCTACACCTTC. Residues: CASSKATASTSVYGYTF.

The chain joins TRBV6-2 or TRBV6-3 to TRBJ1-5, with D possibly matching TRBD1 (5 bases). The V end was cut by 0 bases, the J end by 5 bases, with 5 bases between. The CDR3 is 13 amino acids. Per the germline V gene, CDR1 is MNHEY and CDR2 is SVGEGT. CDR3 sequence reads: CASSYSGHQPQHF. CDR3 nucleotide sequence: TGTGCCAGCAGTTACTCGGGGCATCAGCCCCAGCATTTT.

This clone was observed a single time. The chain couples TRBV4-2 to TRBJ2-1; 12 nucleotides line up with TRBD1. Germline V gene lookup returns CDR1 LGHNA and CDR2 YNFKEQ. V lost 2 bases and J lost 8; bases outside the gene matches: 10. The CDR3 is 17 amino acids. Written as DNA, the CDR3 is TGTGCCAGCAGCCAAACCTCCGGGACAGGGGGCCAGGATGAGCAGTTCTTC. Translated: CASSQTSGTGGQDEQFF.

In its sample, this clone was seen a few times. J is TRBJ1-1 and V is TRBV10-3; no definite D call. Germline V gene sequence: CDR1 ENHRY, CDR2 SYGVKD. V was shortened by 4 bases and J by 1 base, with 10 bases between the two germline ends. The CDR3 runs to 14 residues. The CDR3 DNA reads as TGTGCCATCAGTGCTCGGGAACCGAACACTGAAGCTTTCTTT. This encodes CAISAREPNTEAFF.

V is TRBV20-1 and J is TRBJ2-2; no clear D. Trimming shortened V by 3 bases and J by 7 bases, and 6 bases separated the two germline ends. Germline CDR1 is DFQATT and CDR2 is SNEGSKA (reference sequence). The CDR3 is made up of 11 amino acids. The CDR3 nucleotides are TGCAGTGCTAGTTCTGTCGGGGAGCTGTTTTTT. Amino acid sequence: CSASSVGELFF.

This clone occurred a few times. The chain has TRBV11-2 and TRBJ2-2; D call uncertain. V was trimmed by 3 bases and J by 5 bases, leaving 10 bases between them. This CDR3 is built from 14 residues. Per the germline V gene, CDR1 is SGHAT and CDR2 is FQNNGV. CDR3 loop: CASSFLSRTGELFF. The DNA of the CDR3 is TGTGCCAGCAGCTTCTTGAGTCGGACCGGGGAGCTGTTTTTT.

The chain carries TRBV20-1 and TRBJ2-7; D gene unclear. Germline V gives CDR1 DFQATT, CDR2 SNEGSKA (reference sequence). The germline V and J ends were trimmed by 3 bases and 9 bases, with 12 bases remaining between them. The CDR3 loop spans 11 amino acids. In DNA form, the CDR3 reads TGCAGTGCTAGTCCCGTAGAGAGGCAGTACTTC. Its protein product is CSASPVERQYF.

The chain combines TRBV7-9 with TRBJ1-4; D is unclear. This CDR3 contains 15 residues. Germline assignment: CDR1 SEHNR and CDR2 FQNEAQ (reference sequence). V was cut by 0 bases and J by 5 bases, with 10 bases left in between. The CDR3 DNA follows: TGTGCCAGCAGCTTAGCGCGGCAGTGGAATGAAAAACTGTTTTTT. This sequence encodes CASSLARQWNEKLFF.

V gene TRBV3-1 (or the pseudogene TRBV3-2) combines with J gene TRBJ1-2; 7 nucleotides align to TRBD1. This CDR3 comprises 14 residues. The germline V gene has CDR1 LGHDT and CDR2 YNNKEL (reference sequence). Trimming took 3 bases from V and 7 from J; bases not matched to a gene: 8. CDR3 coding DNA: TGTGCCAGCAGCCAGGGTACAGGGGTACGTGGCTACACCTTC. Amino acid sequence: CASSQGTGVRGYTF.

This chain uses TRBV21-1 with TRBJ1-2; the D segment call TRBD1 is taken from the table without a DNA check. TRBV21-1 is a known pseudogene. The CDR3 has 18 residues. CDR3 sequence: CASSKGSDRGDNDYGYTF. DNA of the CDR3: TGTGCCAGCAGCAAAGGGTCGGACAGGGGGGATAATGACTATGGCTACACCTTC.

This chain's CDR3 is CASSLQDQPQHF. CDR3 coding DNA: TGTGCCAGCAGCTTACAGGATCAGCCCCAGCATTTT. The rearrangement uses TRBV7-2 and TRBJ1-5; D is ambiguous. CDR1 is SGHTA and CDR2 is FQGNSA in the germline V gene. Trimming pared 2 bases from V and 5 bases from J, leaving 4 bases between. CDR3 length equals 12 residues.

The V and J genes are TRBV19 and TRBJ1-3; D gene uncertain. The length of the CDR3 is 14 residues. CDR1 and CDR2 (germline): LNHDA, SQIVND (reference sequence). Deletions cut 5 bases from V and 5 bases from J, with 13 bases between. The CDR3 DNA follows: TGTGCCAGTAGTCGGGGAACGGAGAGAAACACCATATATTTT. Encoded protein: CASSRGTERNTIYF.

The chain links TRBV2 to TRBJ1-5; unclear D gene. The CDR3 extends over 14 amino acids. V shed 4 bases and J shed 3 bases, with 10 bases lying between them. The germline V gene has CDR1 SNHLY and CDR2 FYNNEI. The CDR3 reads CASSVGNYNQPQHF. The CDR3 DNA reads TGTGCCAGCAGTGTAGGCAACTACAATCAGCCCCAGCATTTT. The complete variable domain, with remaining parts taken from reference TRBV2 and TRBJ1-5, reads EPEVTQTPSHQVTQMGQEVILRCVPISNHLYFYWYRQILGQKVEFLVSFYNNEISEKSEIFDDQFSVERPDGSNFTLKIRSTKLEDSAMYFCASSVGNYNQPQHFGDGTRLSIL.

V gene TRBV30 combines with J gene TRBJ1-5; TRBD1 matches at 9 bases. The CDR3 sequence is 15 residues long. The germline CDR1 and CDR2 sequences are GTSNPN and SVGIG (reference sequence). The junction had 10 bases not matched to a gene; V was cut back by 4 bases and J by 6 bases. Here the CDR3 reads CAWTPQGARGQPQHF. CDR3 in DNA: TGTGCCTGGACCCCACAGGGGGCACGGGGTCAGCCCCAGCATTTT.

This rearrangement joins TRBV29-1 to TRBJ2-3, with TRBD1 matching 8 bases. Germline values: CDR1 SQVTM, CDR2 ANQGSEA. With 5 bases clipped from V and 4 bases from J, the junction kept 11 bases outside the gene matches. The CDR3 spans 15 residues. The CDR3 nucleotides are TGCAGCGTTAAGGTGTCGCAGGGGGCCGCAGATACGCAGTATTTT. Amino acid sequence: CSVKVSQGAADTQYF.

The V call is TRBV21-1, the J call TRBJ1-5; TRBD1 is the table's D call and was not checked against the DNA. TRBV21-1 is recorded as a pseudogene. The CDR3 extends over 16 amino acids. This CDR3 reads CASSNYHGTPNQPQHF. Written as DNA, the CDR3 is TGTGCCAGCAGCAACTATCACGGGACACCAAATCAGCCCCAGCATTTT.

This chain connects TRBV6-5 to TRBJ2-1; D may be TRBD1 (5 bases). V gave up 6 bases and J gave up 9 bases, with 12 bases separating them. This CDR3 spans 12 amino acids. Germline-derived CDR1 and CDR2 are MNHEY and SVGAGI. The DNA of the CDR3 is TGTGCCAGCAGAGGGGTCCGTGGTGAGCAGTTCTTC. Translation gives CASRGVRGEQFF.

The V call is TRBV3-1 (or the pseudogene TRBV3-2), the J call TRBJ1-6, with TRBD1 matching 8 bases. Germline V lookup: CDR1 LGHDT, CDR2 YNNKEL (reference sequence). The J segment lost 7 bases and the V segment lost 5 bases, leaving 7 bases of the junction unmatched. The CDR3 loop spans 15 amino acids. The CDR3 DNA is TGTGCCAGCAGCTTTGGGACAGGAGAAAATTCACCCCTCCACTTT. Its protein is CASSFGTGENSPLHF.

V gene TRBV24-1 combines with J gene TRBJ2-1; 7 bases fit TRBD2. The V and J ends lost 4 bases and 7 bases, in that order; junction bases with no gene match: 9. Per the germline V gene, CDR1 is KGHDR and CDR2 is SFDVKD. The CDR3 length is 15 residues. The CDR3 is CATSDPGGSGNEQFF. The DNA of the CDR3 is TGTGCCACCAGTGACCCGGGAGGTAGTGGTAATGAGCAGTTCTTC.

The V and J genes are TRBV5-1 and TRBJ2-1, with TRBD2 matching 9 bases. Germline-derived CDR1 and CDR2 are SGHRS and YFSETQ. This CDR3 contains 16 residues. V shed 0 bases and J 2 bases; nucleotides not matched to a gene: 3. The CDR3: CASSLVGGRAYNEQFF. CDR3 sequence (DNA): TGCGCCAGCAGCTTGGTTGGCGGGAGGGCCTACAATGAGCAGTTCTTC.

V gene TRBV6-5 combines with J gene TRBJ2-7; TRBD1 matches at 9 bases. CDR3 length: 14 residues. Trimming removed 8 bases from V and 3 bases from J; junction bases left unmatched: 8. Germline-derived CDR1 and CDR2 are MNHEY and SVGAGI. CDR3 sequence (DNA): TGTGCCAGCGGGAGGACAGGGGACATCTACGAGCAGTACTTC. Its protein product is CASGRTGDIYEQYF.